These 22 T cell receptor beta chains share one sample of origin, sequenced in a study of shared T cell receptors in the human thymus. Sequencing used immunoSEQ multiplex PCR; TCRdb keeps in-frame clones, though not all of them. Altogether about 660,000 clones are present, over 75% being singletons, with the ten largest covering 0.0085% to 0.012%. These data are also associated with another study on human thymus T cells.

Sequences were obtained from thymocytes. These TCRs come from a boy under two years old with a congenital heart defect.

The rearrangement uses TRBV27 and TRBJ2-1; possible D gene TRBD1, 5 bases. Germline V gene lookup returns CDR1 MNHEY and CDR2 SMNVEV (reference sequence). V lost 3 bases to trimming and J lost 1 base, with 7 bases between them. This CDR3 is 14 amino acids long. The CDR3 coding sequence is TGTGCCAGCAGTTTTCAGGGTTCCTACAATGAGCAGTTCTTC. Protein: CASSFQGSYNEQFF.

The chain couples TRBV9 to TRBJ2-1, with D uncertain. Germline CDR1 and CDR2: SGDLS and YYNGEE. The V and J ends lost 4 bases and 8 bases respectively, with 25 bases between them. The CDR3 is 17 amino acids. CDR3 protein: CASSPRDMSFGPDEQFF. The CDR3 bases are TGTGCCAGCAGCCCCCGAGACATGAGCTTTGGCCCCGATGAGCAGTTCTTC. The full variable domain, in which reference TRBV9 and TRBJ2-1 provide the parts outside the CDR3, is DSGVTQTPKHLITATGQRVTLRCSPRSGDLSVYWYQQSLDQGLQFLIQYYNGEERAKGNILERFSAQQFPDLHSELNLSSLELGDSALYFCASSPRDMSFGPDEQFFGPGTRLTVL.

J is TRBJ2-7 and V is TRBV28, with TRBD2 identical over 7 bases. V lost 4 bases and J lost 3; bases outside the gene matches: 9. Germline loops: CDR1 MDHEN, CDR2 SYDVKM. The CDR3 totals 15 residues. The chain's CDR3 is CASSSQAGAVYEQYF. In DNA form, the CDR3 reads TGTGCCAGCAGTTCCCAGGCGGGAGCGGTCTACGAGCAGTACTTC. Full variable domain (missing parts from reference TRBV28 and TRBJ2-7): DVKVTQSSRYLVKRTGEKVFLECVQDMDHENMFWYRQDPGLGLRLIYFSYDVKMKEKGDIPEGYSVSREKKERFSLILESASTNQTSMYLCASSSQAGAVYEQYFGPGTRLTVT.

In DNA, the CDR3 is TGTGCCACCAGCAGTGGGACTAGCGGGAGGGACACAGATACGCAGTATTTT. It codes for CATSSGTSGRDTDTQYF. V gene TRBV15 combines with J gene TRBJ2-3, with 16 bases matching TRBD2. The CDR3 runs to 17 residues. Germline values: CDR1 LNHNV, CDR2 YYDKDF (reference sequence). V was pared by 3 bases and J by 2 bases, with 2 bases of the junction left unmatched.

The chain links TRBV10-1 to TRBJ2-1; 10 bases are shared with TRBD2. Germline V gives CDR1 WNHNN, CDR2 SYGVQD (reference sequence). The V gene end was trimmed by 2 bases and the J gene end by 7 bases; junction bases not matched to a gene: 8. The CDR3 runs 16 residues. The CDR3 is CASSEIVAGGGNEQFF. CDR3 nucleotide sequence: TGCGCCAGCAGTGAGATCGTAGCGGGAGGAGGGAATGAGCAGTTCTTC.

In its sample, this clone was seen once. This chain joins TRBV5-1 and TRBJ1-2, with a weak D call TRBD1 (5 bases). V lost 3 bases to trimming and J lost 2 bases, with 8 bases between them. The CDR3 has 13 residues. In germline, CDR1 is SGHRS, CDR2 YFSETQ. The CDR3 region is CASSWGGNYGYTF. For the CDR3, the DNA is TGCGCCAGCAGCTGGGGGGGAAACTATGGCTACACCTTC.

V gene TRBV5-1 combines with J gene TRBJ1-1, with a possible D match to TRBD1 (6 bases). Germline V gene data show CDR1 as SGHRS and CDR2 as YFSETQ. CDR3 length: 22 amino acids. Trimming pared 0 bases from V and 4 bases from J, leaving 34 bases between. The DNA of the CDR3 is TGCGCCAGCAGCTTGGACCATTCCCGTCCACAGGGAGGGGAACTGCCGGTCACTGAAGCTTTCTTT. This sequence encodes CASSLDHSRPQGGELPVTEAFF.

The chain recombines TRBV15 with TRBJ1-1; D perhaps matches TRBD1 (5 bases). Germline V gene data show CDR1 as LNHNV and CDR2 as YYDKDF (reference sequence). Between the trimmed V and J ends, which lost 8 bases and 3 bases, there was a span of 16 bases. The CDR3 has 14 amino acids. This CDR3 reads CATVGGGRHTEAFF. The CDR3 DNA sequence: TGTGCCACCGTCGGTGGGGGGAGACACACTGAAGCTTTCTTT.

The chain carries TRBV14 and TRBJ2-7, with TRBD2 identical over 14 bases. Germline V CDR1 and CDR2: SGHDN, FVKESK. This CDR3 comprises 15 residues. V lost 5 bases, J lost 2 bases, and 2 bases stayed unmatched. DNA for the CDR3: TGTGCCAGCAGCGGGGGACTAGCGGGGGCCTACGAGCAGTACTTC. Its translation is CASSGGLAGAYEQYF.

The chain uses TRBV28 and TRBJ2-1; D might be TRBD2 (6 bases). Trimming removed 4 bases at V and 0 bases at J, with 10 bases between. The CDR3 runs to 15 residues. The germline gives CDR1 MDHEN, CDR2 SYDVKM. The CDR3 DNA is TGTGCCAGCAGTTCGGGACTGAGCTCCTACAATGAGCAGTTCTTC. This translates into CASSSGLSSYNEQFF. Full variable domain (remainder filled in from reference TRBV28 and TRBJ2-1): DVKVTQSSRYLVKRTGEKVFLECVQDMDHENMFWYRQDPGLGLRLIYFSYDVKMKEKGDIPEGYSVSREKKERFSLILESASTNQTSMYLCASSSGLSSYNEQFFGPGTRLTVL.

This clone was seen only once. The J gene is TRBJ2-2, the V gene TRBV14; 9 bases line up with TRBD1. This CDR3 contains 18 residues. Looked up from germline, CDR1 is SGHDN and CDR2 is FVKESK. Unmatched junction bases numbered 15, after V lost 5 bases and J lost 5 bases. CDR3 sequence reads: CASSTHLHRGRLTGELFF. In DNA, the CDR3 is TGTGCCAGCAGCACCCACCTTCACAGGGGGCGGCTGACCGGGGAGCTGTTTTTT.

CDR3 nucleotide sequence: TGTGCCAGCAGCCACCTGGCTAGCAAGTACAATGAGCAGTTCTTC. Protein product: CASSHLASKYNEQFF. V is TRBV14 and J is TRBJ2-1; a possible D gene is TRBD2 (5 bases). V shed 3 bases and J shed 4 bases, with 13 bases lying between them. This CDR3 region has 15 residues. Germline lookup yields CDR1 SGHDN and CDR2 FVKESK.

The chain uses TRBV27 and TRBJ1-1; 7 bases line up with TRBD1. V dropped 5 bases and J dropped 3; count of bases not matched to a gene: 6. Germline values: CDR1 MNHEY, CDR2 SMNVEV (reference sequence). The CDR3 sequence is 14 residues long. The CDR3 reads CASSTDRRDTEAFF. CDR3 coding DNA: TGTGCCAGCAGTACGGACAGGCGTGACACTGAAGCTTTCTTT.

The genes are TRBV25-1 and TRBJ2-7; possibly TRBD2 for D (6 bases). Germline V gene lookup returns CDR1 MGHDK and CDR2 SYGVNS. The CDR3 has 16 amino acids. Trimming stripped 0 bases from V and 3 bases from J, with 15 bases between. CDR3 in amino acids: CASSEYRLVTHYEQYF. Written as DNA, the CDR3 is TGTGCCAGCAGTGAATATCGACTAGTGACCCACTACGAGCAGTACTTC.

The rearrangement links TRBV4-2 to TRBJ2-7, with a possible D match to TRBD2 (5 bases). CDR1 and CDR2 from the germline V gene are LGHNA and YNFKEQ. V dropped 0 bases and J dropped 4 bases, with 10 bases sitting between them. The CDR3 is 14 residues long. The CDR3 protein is CASSQELVGYEQYF. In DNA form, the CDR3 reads TGTGCCAGCAGCCAAGAACTAGTAGGATACGAGCAGTACTTC.

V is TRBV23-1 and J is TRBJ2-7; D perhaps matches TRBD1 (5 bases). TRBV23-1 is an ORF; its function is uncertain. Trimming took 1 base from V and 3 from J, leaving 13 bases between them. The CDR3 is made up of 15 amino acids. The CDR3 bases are TGCGCCAGCAGTCAATGCCGGGCAGGGAACTACGAGCAGTACTTC. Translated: CASSQCRAGNYEQYF.

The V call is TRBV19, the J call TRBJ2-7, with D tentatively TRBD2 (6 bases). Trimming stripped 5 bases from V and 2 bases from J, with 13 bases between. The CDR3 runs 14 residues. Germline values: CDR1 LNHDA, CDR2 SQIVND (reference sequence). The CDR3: CASSRWTTPYEQYF. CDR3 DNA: TGTGCCAGTAGTCGGTGGACTACCCCCTACGAGCAGTACTTC.

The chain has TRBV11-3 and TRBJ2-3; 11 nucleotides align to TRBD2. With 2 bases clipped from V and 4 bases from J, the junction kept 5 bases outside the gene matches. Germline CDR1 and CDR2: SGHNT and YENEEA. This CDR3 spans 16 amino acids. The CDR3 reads CASSLTSGRAADTQYF. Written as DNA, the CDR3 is TGTGCCAGCAGCTTAACTAGCGGGAGAGCAGCAGATACGCAGTATTTT.

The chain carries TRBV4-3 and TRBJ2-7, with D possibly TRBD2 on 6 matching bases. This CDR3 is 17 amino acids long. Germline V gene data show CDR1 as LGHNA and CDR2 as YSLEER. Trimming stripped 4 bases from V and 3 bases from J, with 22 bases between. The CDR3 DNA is TGCGCCAGCAGCCTTAAGATCCGCCGGGACTCCTACTACGAGCAGTACTTC. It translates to CASSLKIRRDSYYEQYF.

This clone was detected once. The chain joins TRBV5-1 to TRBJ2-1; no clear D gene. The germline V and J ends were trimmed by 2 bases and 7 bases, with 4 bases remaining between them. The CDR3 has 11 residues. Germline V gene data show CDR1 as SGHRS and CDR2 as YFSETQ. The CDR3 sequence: CASSFRNEQFF. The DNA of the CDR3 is TGCGCCAGCAGCTTCAGGAATGAGCAGTTCTTC.

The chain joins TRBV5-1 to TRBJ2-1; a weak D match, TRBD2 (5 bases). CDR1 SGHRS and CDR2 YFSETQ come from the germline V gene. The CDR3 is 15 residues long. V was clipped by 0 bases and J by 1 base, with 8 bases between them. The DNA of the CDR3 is TGCGCCAGCAGCTTGGAGGGAGCGTCCTACAATGAGCAGTTCTTC. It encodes CASSLEGASYNEQFF.

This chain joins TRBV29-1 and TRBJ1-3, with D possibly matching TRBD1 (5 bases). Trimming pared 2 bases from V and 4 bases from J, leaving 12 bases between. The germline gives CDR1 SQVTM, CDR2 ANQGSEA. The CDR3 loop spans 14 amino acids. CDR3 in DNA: TGCAGCGTTGAATACGGGGGGGTAGGAAACACCATATATTTT. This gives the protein CSVEYGGVGNTIYF.